This T cell receptor beta chain was sequenced during a study of blood T cell repertoires in COVID-19. About the research overall: The study drew acute and convalescent COVID-19 samples from the United States, Italy and Spain. PBMCs, B-cell-depleted T cells, or T cells provided the cDNA or gDNA that made up the material.

Sequencing used immunoSEQ multiplex PCR; TCRdb keeps in-frame clones, though not all of them. The sample lists around 190,000 clones, about nine tenths occurring once. The CDR3 extends over 12 amino acids. Germline CDR1 MNHNS, CDR2 SASEGT. V was clipped by 3 bases and J by 5 bases, with 4 bases between them. The chain carries TRBV6-1 and TRBJ1-4; no reliable D call. The sequence came from a man aged 18 to 29 with active or convalescent COVID-19. Sequencing was carried out using peripheral blood. The CDR3 loop reads CASSDQNEKLFF. In DNA form, the CDR3 reads TGTGCCAGCAGTGACCAGAATGAAAAACTGTTTTTT.